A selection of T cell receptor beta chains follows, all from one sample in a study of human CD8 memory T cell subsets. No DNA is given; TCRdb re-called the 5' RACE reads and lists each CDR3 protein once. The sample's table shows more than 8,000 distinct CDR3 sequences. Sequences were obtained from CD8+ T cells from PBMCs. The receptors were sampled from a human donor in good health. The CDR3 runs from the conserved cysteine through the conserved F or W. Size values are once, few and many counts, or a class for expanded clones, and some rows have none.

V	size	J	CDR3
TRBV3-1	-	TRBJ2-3	CASSQSTSRRTDTQYF
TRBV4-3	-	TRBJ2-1	CASSQIWTSGYNEQFF
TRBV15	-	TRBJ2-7	CATSSTPGSSYEQYF
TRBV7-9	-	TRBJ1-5	CASSLRQLNQPQHF
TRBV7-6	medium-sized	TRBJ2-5	CASTETGAQKETQYF
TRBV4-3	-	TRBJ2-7	CASSQERAPRTSGSGEQYF
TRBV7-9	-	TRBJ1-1	CASSLPGPTTEAFF
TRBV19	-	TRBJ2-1	CASSILSGDEQFF
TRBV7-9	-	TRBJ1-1	CASFSGGNTEAFF
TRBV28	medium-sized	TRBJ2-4	CASSYVPGQGPLAKNIQYF
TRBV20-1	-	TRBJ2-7	CSARDGYEQYF
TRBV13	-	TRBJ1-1	CASSTGQGGYTEAFF
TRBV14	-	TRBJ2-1	CASSQGEMGPPNEQFF
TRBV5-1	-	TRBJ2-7	CASSQVAGREQYF
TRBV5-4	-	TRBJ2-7	CASSTGLAGELGEQYF
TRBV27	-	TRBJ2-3	CASSPFAGSTDTQYF
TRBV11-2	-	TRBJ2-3	CASSLDKATDTQYF
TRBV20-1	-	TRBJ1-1	CSASTENTEAFF
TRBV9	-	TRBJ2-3	CASSVWGAQNTDTQYF
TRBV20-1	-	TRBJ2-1	CSARDPASGLYNEQFF
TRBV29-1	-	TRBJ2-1	CSVDILAGGSVGRNEQFF
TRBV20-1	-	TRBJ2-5	CSACRVGLVTQYF
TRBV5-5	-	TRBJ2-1	CASSLATGTVYNEQFF